This T cell receptor (beta chain) is from a study of blood T cell repertoires in COVID-19 (dated by TCRdb to the early 2020s). About the study as a whole: Samples covering the acute and convalescent phases of COVID-19 were provided by collaborators in the United States, Italy and Spain. The prospective study material was composed of cDNA or gDNA derived from T cells, B-cell-depleted T cells, or PBMCs. The dataset comprised deeply sampled blood TCRbeta repertoires from subjects exposed to, actively infected with, or recovered from COVID-19. The repertoires were made available in a free public database intended to serve as a resource for research on the immune response to SARS-CoV-2. The samples were drawn from the first 160 participants of the ongoing ImmuneRACE study and from under 1,500 subjects provided by 6 global collaborators. Sample metadata almost always included a de-identified subject ID, COVID-19 status, age in years and sex. Where available, HLA class I and class II types were obtained from metadata supplied by the sample provider rather than from assay-based typing.

Collaborating institutions collected whole blood in K2EDTA tubes following their own protocols. Collaborator samples were shipped for TCRbeta analysis as frozen whole blood, isolated PBMCs, or DNA extracted from either sample type. TCRbeta CDR3 regions were amplified from genomic DNA by means of the immunoSEQ Assay, a bias-controlled multiplex PCR. Regarding the original processing steps: The number of nucleated cells in each sample was estimated from the amplification of reference gene primers within the assay. To quantify the absolute abundance of each unique TCRbeta CDR3 rearrangement, sequence reads were collapsed and filtered. For each sample, productive Simpson clonality was calculated as the square root of Simpson's diversity index across productive rearrangements. Held by TCRdb, this immuneACCESS table contains in-frame sequences only and omits some clones. Under half of the omission traces to an unresolved V gene where checked; the cause of the rest is unknown. The V and J calls and clone size are taken from that table; D and trimming were inferred from the DNA. In all, the sample holds roughly 140,000 clones, and 65% to 85% of those were seen once. Around 13% of the sample belongs to the ten largest clones.

The CDR3 covers 13 residues, taking in both the cysteine and the phenylalanine. This entry keeps only the CDR3 DNA: 39 bases, framed from base 1. V lost 2 bases and J lost 6 bases; the stretch between them is 10 bases long. What the study reported, not specific to this receptor: How much clinical and demographic metadata was included differed by source and by participant, and the metadata was provided uncurated.

This clone was detected a few times. Its antigen has not been determined. Nothing much larger sits one base from this clone, and base qualities are not available. The rearranged segments are TRBV12-3 or TRBV12-4 and TRBJ1-2, with the D segment identity uncertain. The clonotype comes from a man aged 55 to 69 with active or convalescent COVID-19. The sample taken for sequencing was peripheral blood. The CDR3 in this case is CASSLNGANGYTF. The sequenced DNA: TGTGCCAGCAGTTTAAATGGAGCGAATGGCTACACCTTC.